This T cell receptor (beta chain) comes out of a study of cytomegalovirus exposure and HLA in healthy donors. Study findings and constraints: An apparent linkage of common viral pathogens to several of the most significant clusters emerged in a later analysis. While the bulk of TCR sequences proved rare, some public TCRs turned up in many donors. It is likely that the observed cluster of highly shared sequence variants was a sequencing artifact.

On this clone itself: Its specificity is not known.

Unmatched junction bases numbered 6, after V lost 3 bases and J lost 5 bases. Per the germline V gene, CDR1 is SNHLY and CDR2 is FYNNEI. The CDR3 is made up of 15 amino acids. The PCR was carried out with 60 Vbeta primers and 13 Jbeta primers. TCRdb's table, derived via immunoSEQ multiplex PCR, lists solely in-frame clones and lacks some. The table records roughly 180,000 clones, about 85% of them present only once. The chain recombines TRBV2 with TRBJ2-5; 10 bases are shared with TRBD1. The sequenced sample was PBMCs. The sequence was collected from a girl aged 10-17 years in good health and CMV-seropositive. The CDR3 here is CASSEGQGRKETQYF. DNA of the CDR3: TGTGCCAGCAGTGAGGGACAGGGGAGAAAGGAGACCCAGTACTTC.